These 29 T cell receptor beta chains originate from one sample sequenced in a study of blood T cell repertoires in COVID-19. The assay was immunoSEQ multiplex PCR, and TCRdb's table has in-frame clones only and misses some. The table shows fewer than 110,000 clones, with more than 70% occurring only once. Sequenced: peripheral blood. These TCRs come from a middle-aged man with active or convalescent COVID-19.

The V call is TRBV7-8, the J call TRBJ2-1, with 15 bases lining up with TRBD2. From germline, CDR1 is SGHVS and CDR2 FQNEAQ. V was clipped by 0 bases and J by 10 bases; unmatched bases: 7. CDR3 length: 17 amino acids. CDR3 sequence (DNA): TGTGCCAGCAGCTTAGCTTTGAGGACTAGCGGGAGGGGGGAGCAGTTCTTC. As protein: CASSLALRTSGRGEQFF.

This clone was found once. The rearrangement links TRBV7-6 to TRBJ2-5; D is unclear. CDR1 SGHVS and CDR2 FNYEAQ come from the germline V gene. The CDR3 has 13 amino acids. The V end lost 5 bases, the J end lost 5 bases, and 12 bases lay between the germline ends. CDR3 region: CASSLIDGETQYF. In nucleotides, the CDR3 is TGTGCCAGCAGCCTGATAGACGGGGAGACCCAGTACTTC.

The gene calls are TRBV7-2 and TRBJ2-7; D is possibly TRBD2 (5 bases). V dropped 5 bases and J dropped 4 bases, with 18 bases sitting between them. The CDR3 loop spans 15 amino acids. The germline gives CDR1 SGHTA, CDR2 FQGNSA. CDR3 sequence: CASSPGGVGSYEQYF. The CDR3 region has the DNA TGTGCCAGCAGCCCCGGAGGTGTTGGGAGTTACGAGCAGTACTTC.

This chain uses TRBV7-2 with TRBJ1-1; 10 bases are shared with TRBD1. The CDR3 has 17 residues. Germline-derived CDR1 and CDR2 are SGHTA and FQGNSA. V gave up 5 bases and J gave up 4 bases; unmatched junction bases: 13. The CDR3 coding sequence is TGTGCCAGCAGCCCCCGTCGTCTTCGGGACAGGGGCACTGAAGCTTTCTTT. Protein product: CASSPRRLRDRGTEAFF.

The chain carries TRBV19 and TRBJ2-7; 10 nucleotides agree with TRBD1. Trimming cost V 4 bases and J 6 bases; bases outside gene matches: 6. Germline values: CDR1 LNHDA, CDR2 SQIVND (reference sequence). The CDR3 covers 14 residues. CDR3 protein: CASSTRDRGSEQYF. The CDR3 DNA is TGTGCCAGTAGTACACGGGACAGGGGATCCGAGCAGTACTTC.

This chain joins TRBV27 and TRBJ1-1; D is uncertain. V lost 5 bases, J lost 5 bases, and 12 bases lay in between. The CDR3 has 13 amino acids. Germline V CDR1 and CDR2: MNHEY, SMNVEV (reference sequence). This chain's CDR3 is CASSPSVGTEAFF. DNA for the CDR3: TGTGCCAGCAGTCCTTCCGTCGGGACTGAAGCTTTCTTT.

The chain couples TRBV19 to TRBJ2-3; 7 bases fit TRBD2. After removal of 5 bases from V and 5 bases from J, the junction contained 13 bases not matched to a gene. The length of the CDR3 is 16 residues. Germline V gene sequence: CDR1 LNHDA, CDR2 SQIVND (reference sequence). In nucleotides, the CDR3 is TGTGCCAGTAGTCGGGGGGAGTTCGGATTAAGAGATACGCAGTATTTT. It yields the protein CASSRGEFGLRDTQYF.

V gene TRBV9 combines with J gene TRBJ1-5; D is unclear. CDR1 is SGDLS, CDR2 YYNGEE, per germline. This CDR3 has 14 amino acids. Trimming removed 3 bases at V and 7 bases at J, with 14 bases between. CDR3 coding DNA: TGTGCCAGCAGCGACGGGCCTGCGGGGCAGCCCCAGCATTTT. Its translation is CASSDGPAGQPQHF.

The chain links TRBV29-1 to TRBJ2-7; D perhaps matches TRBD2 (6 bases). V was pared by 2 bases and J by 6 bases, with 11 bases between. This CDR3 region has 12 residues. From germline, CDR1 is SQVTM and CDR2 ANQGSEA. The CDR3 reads CSVELPGAEQYF. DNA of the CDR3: TGCAGCGTTGAACTCCCGGGAGCCGAGCAGTACTTC.

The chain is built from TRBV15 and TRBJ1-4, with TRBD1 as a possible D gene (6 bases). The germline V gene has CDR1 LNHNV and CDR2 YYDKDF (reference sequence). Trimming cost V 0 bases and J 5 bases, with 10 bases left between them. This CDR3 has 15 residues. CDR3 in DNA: TGTGCCACCAGCAGAGATGGGACAAGAAATGAAAAACTGTTTTTT. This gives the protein CATSRDGTRNEKLFF.

The CDR3 bases are TGTGCCAGCAGCTTGGACGGTTGGGAGCTGTTTTTT. Translated, it gives CASSLDGWELFF. The V gene is TRBV5-5, the J gene TRBJ2-2; no definite D call. The CDR3 runs to 12 residues. Germline V CDR1 and CDR2: SGHKS, YYEKEE (reference sequence). Trimming pared 0 bases from V and 9 bases from J, leaving 6 bases between.

The CDR3 here is CASSADRERGRGSYGYTF. The DNA for the CDR3 is TGCGCCAGCAGTGCTGACAGGGAGAGGGGTAGGGGGAGCTATGGCTACACCTTC. The rearrangement links TRBV10-1 to TRBJ1-2, with TRBD1 matching over 7 bases. CDR3 size: 18 residues. Germline CDR1 WNHNN, CDR2 SYGVQD (reference sequence). V was clipped by 4 bases and J by 4 bases; unmatched bases: 18.

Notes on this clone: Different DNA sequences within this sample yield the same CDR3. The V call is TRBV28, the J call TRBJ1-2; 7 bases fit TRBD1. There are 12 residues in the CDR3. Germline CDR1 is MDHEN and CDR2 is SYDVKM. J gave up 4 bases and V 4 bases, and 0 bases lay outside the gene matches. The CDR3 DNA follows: TGTGCCAGCAGTTCAGGGGGCTATGGCTACACCTTC. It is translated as CASSSGGYGYTF.

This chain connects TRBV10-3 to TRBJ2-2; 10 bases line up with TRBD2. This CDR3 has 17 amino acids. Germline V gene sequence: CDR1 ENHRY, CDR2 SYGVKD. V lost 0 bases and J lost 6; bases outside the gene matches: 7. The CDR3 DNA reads TGTGCCATCAGTGAGTCGATAAGCGGGAGGGCCCCCGGGGAGCTGTTTTTT. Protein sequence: CAISESISGRAPGELFF.

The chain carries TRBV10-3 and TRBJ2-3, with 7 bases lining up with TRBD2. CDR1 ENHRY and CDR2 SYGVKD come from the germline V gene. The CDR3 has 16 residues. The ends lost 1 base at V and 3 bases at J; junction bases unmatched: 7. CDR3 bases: TGTGCCATCAGTGAGTGGGCGGGAGTTTTGACAGATACGCAGTATTTT. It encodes CAISEWAGVLTDTQYF.

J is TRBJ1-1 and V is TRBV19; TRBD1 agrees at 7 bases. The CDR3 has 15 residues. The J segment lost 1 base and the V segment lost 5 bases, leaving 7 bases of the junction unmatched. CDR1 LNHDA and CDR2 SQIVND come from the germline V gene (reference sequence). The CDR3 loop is CASSPNQGGNTEAFF. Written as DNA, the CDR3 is TGTGCCAGTAGTCCCAACCAGGGGGGGAACACTGAAGCTTTCTTT.

The CDR3 reads CASSLHGNGYTF. Here the CDR3 DNA reads TGTGCCAGCAGCTTACACGGGAATGGCTACACCTTC. The chain links TRBV7-2 to TRBJ1-2; D unclear. Between the trimmed V and J ends, which lost 2 bases and 6 bases, there was a span of 7 bases. There are 12 residues in the CDR3. Germline CDR1 and CDR2: SGHTA and FQGNSA.

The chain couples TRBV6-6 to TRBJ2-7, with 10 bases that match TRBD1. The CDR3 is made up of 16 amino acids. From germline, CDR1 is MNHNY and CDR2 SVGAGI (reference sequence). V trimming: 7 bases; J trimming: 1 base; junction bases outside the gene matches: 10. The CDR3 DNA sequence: TGTGCCAGCACCCCCCCCCGGGACAGGGGTTCCTACGAGCAGTACTTC. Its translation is CASTPPRDRGSYEQYF.

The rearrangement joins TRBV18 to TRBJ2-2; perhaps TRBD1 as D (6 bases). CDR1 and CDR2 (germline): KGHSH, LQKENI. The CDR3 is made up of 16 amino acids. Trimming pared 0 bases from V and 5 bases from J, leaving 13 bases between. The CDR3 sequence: CASSPPLVGTTGELFF. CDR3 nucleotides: TGTGCCAGCTCACCACCCCTGGTAGGGACAACCGGGGAGCTGTTTTTT. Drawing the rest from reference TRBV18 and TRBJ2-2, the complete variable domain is NAGVMQNPRHLVRRRGQEARLRCSPMKGHSHVYWYRQLPEEGLKFMVYLQKENIIDESGMPKERFSAEFPKEGPSILRIQQVVRGDSAAYFCASSPPLVGTTGELFFGEGSRLTVL.

The CDR3 is CASSSQGAGVETQYF. The CDR3 nucleotides read TGTGCCAGCAGCTCACAGGGGGCCGGGGTAGAGACCCAGTACTTC. The genes are TRBV7-9 and TRBJ2-5; 9 bases are a match to TRBD1. Germline CDR1 is SEHNR and CDR2 is FQNEAQ (reference sequence). The ends lost 4 bases at V and 4 bases at J; junction bases unmatched: 7. The CDR3 has 15 amino acids.

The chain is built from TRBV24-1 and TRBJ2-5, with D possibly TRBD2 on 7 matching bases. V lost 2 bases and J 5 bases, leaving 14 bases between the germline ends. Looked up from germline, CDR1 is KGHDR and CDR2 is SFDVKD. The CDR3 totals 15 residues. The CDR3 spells CATSDWGGAAETQYF. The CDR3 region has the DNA TGTGCCACCAGTGATTGGGGGGGGGCCGCCGAGACCCAGTACTTC.

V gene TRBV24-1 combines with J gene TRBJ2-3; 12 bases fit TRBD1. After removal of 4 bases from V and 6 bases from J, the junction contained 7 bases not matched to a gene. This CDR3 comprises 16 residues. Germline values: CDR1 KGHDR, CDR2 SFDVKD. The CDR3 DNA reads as TGTGCCACCAGTGAAATGGGACAGGGGGCGGCTGATACGCAGTATTTT. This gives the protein CATSEMGQGAADTQYF.

The CDR3 is CSASSGSEKLFF. In nucleotides, the CDR3 is TGCAGTGCTAGTTCGGGGAGTGAAAAACTGTTTTTT. The rearrangement uses TRBV20-1 and TRBJ1-4; no clear D gene. Trimming removed 3 bases from V and 7 bases from J, with 9 bases in between. The CDR3 extends over 12 amino acids. Germline V gene data show CDR1 as DFQATT and CDR2 as SNEGSKA (reference sequence).

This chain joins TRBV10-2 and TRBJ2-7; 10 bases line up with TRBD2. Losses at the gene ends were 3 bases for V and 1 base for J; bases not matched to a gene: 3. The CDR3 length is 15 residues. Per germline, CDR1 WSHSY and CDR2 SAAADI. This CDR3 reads CASSDPSGRSYEQYF. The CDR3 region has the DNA TGCGCCAGCAGTGACCCTAGCGGGAGATCCTACGAGCAGTACTTC.

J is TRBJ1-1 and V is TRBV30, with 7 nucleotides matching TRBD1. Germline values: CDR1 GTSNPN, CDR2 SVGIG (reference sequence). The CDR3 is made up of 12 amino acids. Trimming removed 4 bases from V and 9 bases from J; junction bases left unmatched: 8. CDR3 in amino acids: CAWTEGARKAFF. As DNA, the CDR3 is TGTGCCTGGACCGAGGGGGCGAGGAAAGCTTTCTTT.

The CDR3 coding sequence is TGTGCCAGCAGACACCCGGGACAGACTAATTCACCCCTCCACTTT. Translating gives CASRHPGQTNSPLHF. The chain joins TRBV6-5 to TRBJ1-6, with TRBD1 matching 7 bases. CDR1 is MNHEY and CDR2 is SVGAGI in the germline V gene. The CDR3 extends over 15 amino acids. The ends lost 6 bases at V and 6 bases at J; junction bases unmatched: 8.

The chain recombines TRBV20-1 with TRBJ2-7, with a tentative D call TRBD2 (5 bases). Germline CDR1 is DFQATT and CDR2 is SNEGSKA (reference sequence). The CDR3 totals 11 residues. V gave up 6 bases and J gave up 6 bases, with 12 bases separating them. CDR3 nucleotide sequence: TGCAGTGCCAAGGGAGTTCGCGAGCAGTACTTC. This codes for CSAKGVREQYF.

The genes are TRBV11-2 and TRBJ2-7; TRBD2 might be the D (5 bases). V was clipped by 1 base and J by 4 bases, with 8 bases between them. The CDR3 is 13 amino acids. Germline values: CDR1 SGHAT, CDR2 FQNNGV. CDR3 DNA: TGTGCCAGCAGCTTAGTGCTAGCTTACGAGCAGTACTTC. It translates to CASSLVLAYEQYF.

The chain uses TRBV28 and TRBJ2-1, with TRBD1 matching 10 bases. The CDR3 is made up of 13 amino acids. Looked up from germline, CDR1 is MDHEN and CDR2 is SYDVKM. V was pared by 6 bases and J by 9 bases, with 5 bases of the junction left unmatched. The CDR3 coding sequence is TGTGCCAGCAGGGGACAGGGGATTGGTGAGCAGTTCTTC. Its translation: CASRGQGIGEQFF.